The table lists the clone carrying this T cell receptor (beta chain) with many counts. The authors built TCR beta libraries using iRepertoire HTBI primers and Arm-PCR of CDR3 regions. TCRdb re-called the multiplex PCR reads through MiXCR, storing one row per CDR3 protein. The sample lists fewer than 650,000 distinct CDR3 sequences, 15% to 20% seen once, with 9.5% to 15% in the top ten. The J segment lost 3 bases and the V segment lost 9 bases, leaving 13 bases of the junction unmatched. The CDR3 has 15 amino acids. The data belong to a study of regulatory T cells in long-lasting Graves disease. The time point was: newly diagnosed GD, antithyroid drugs for less than 3 months. The TCR library used RNA extracted from PBMCs. This same sample was also part of a study on T cells in Graves' hyperthyroidism and ophthalmopathy.

The sequenced sample was peripheral blood mononuclear cells (PBMCs), obtained at new diagnosis, from a patient treated with antithyroid drugs. This receptor was obtained from a man between 18 and 35 years old with Graves disease. This sequence joins TRBV12-3 or TRBV12-4 and TRBJ2-7, with 8 bases identical to TRBD1. The CDR3 nucleotides read TGTGCCAGTTCCACCGGGACAGGAAAGATCTACGAGCAGTACTTC. This gives the protein CASSTGTGKIYEQYF.